Listed here are 12 T cell receptor beta chains from one sample, sequenced in a study of blood T cell repertoires in COVID-19. The assay was immunoSEQ multiplex PCR, and TCRdb's table has in-frame clones only and misses some. This table has approximately 65,000 clones, roughly three quarters appearing once. Sequencing input: peripheral blood. Receptor source: a woman older than 75 with active or convalescent COVID-19.

V is TRBV4-1 and J is TRBJ1-2; D perhaps matches TRBD1 (6 bases). Germline CDR1 reads MGHRA; CDR2 reads YSYEKL. Trimming pared 2 bases from V and 8 bases from J, leaving 9 bases between. CDR3 length equals 12 residues. The CDR3 DNA reads TGCGCCAGCAGCCAAACAGGGTACGGCTACACCTTC. Translated: CASSQTGYGYTF.

The J gene is TRBJ1-2, the V gene TRBV7-3; 8 bases fit TRBD1. With V trimmed by 5 bases and J by 12 bases, 8 bases remained unmatched. The CDR3 has 12 residues. Germline V CDR1 and CDR2: SGHTA, FQGTGA. The DNA of the CDR3 is TGTGCCAGCAGCCCCAGGGGGCGAGGCCACACCTTC. Translated: CASSPRGRGHTF.

The V gene is TRBV5-5, the J gene TRBJ1-2; TRBD1 is a possible D gene (6 bases). From germline, CDR1 is SGHKS and CDR2 YYEKEE (reference sequence). The CDR3 loop spans 15 amino acids. V lost 1 base to trimming and J lost 2 bases, with 12 bases between them. This CDR3 is CASSLYGGQNYGYTF. The DNA of the CDR3 is TGTGCCAGCAGCTTGTACGGGGGGCAGAACTATGGCTACACCTTC.

The chain couples TRBV9 to TRBJ2-5; 9 bases agree with TRBD1. The germline V gene has CDR1 SGDLS and CDR2 YYNGEE. The CDR3 covers 14 residues. V gave up 2 bases and J gave up 5 bases; unmatched junction bases: 4. The CDR3 DNA follows: TGTGCCAGCAGCGTCACAGGGGGCGCCGAGACCCAGTACTTC. Translating gives CASSVTGGAETQYF.

In DNA, the CDR3 is TGTGCCAGCAGCGGCCGGGACAGAGCTTATGGCTACACCTTC. Amino acid sequence: CASSGRDRAYGYTF. The V call is TRBV7-9, the J call TRBJ1-2, with 7 bases identical to TRBD1. The junction had 8 bases not matched to a gene; V was cut back by 5 bases and J by 5 bases. The CDR3 is 14 amino acids. The germline CDR1 and CDR2 sequences are SEHNR and FQNEAQ (reference sequence).

This clone was seen only once. V usage is TRBV18 and J usage is TRBJ1-4, with TRBD1 matching over 8 bases. The germline V gene has CDR1 KGHSH and CDR2 LQKENI. The CDR3 is 15 residues long. The V gene end was trimmed by 2 bases and the J gene end by 10 bases; junction bases not matched to a gene: 9. This chain's CDR3 is CASSPIATGEGKLFF. As DNA, the CDR3 is TGTGCCAGCTCACCAATAGCGACAGGGGAAGGAAAACTGTTTTTT. The whole variable domain, remainder taken from reference TRBV18 and TRBJ1-4, is NAGVMQNPRHLVRRRGQEARLRCSPMKGHSHVYWYRQLPEEGLKFMVYLQKENIIDESGMPKERFSAEFPKEGPSILRIQQVVRGDSAAYFCASSPIATGEGKLFFGSGTQLSVL.

This chain uses TRBV18 with TRBJ1-2, with D possibly being TRBD1 (6 bases). Trimming shortened V by 4 bases and J by 8 bases, and 20 bases separated the two germline ends. CDR1 KGHSH and CDR2 LQKENI come from the germline V gene. The CDR3 covers 15 residues. This chain's CDR3 is CASSRGAKGGEGYTF. DNA for the CDR3: TGTGCCAGCTCACGGGGAGCTAAAGGGGGAGAGGGCTACACCTTC.

J is TRBJ2-3 and V is TRBV6-6; 9 bases match TRBD2. The germline V gene encodes CDR1 MNHNY and CDR2 SVGAGI (reference sequence). The CDR3 covers 14 residues. After removal of 6 bases from V and 5 bases from J, the junction contained 6 bases not matched to a gene. This CDR3 reads CASSERGEGDTQYF. The CDR3 nucleotides read TGTGCCAGCAGCGAGCGGGGGGAGGGAGATACGCAGTATTTT.

This clone was observed a handful of times. The rearrangement links TRBV23-1 to TRBJ1-1; the match to TRBD1 covers 9 bases. TRBV23-1 is an ORF for which the function is uncertain. Unmatched junction bases numbered 9, after V lost 8 bases and J lost 5 bases. The CDR3 covers 14 residues. CDR3: CASGRDREKTEAFF. The CDR3 DNA follows: TGCGCCAGCGGCCGGGACAGGGAAAAGACTGAAGCTTTCTTT.

As DNA, the CDR3 is TGTGCCAGCACCAAGGACAGCTATAATTCACCCCTCCACTTT. Its translation: CASTKDSYNSPLHF. This chain links TRBV6-5 with TRBJ1-6; D might be TRBD1 (6 bases). The germline V gene has CDR1 MNHEY and CDR2 SVGAGI. The CDR3 is 14 residues long. The germline V and J ends were trimmed by 7 bases and 3 bases, with 10 bases remaining between them.

V and J are TRBV9 and TRBJ2-3, with no clear D. Per germline, CDR1 SGDLS and CDR2 YYNGEE. The CDR3 extends over 14 amino acids. Trimming took 3 bases from V and 1 from J, leaving 9 bases between them. The CDR3 DNA sequence: TGTGCCAGCAGCGCCCTGAGTGGCACAGATACGCAGTATTTT. Its translation: CASSALSGTDTQYF. The variable domain in full, completed from reference TRBV9 and TRBJ2-3, reads DSGVTQTPKHLITATGQRVTLRCSPRSGDLSVYWYQQSLDQGLQFLIQYYNGEERAKGNILERFSAQQFPDLHSELNLSSLELGDSALYFCASSALSGTDTQYFGPGTRLTVL.

CDR3 DNA sequence: TGTGCCAGCTCACCGGTTGCAGGGGTGAACACTGAAGCTTTCTTT. This translates into CASSPVAGVNTEAFF. The genes are TRBV18 and TRBJ1-1; TRBD1 might be the D (6 bases). CDR1 is KGHSH, CDR2 LQKENI, per germline. The CDR3 loop spans 15 amino acids. V was trimmed by 3 bases and J by 0 bases, leaving 11 bases between them.